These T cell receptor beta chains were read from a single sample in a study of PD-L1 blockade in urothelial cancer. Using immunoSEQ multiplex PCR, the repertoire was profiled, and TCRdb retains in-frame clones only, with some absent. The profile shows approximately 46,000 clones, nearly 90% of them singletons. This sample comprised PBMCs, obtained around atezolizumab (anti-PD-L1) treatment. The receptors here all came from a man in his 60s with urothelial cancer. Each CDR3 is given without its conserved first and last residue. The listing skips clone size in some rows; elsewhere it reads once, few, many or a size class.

ASSVGTRSTGELF	TRBV9	TRBJ2-2	.
ASSFPGGPLNEQF	TRBV28	TRBJ2-1	.
ASSDSARGEQF	TRBV6-4	TRBJ2-1	.
ASSIIGGSGYT	TRBV19	TRBJ1-2	few
ASSQERTGVSYEQY	TRBV4-2	TRBJ2-7	.
ASLRGGRAFPGNTIY	TRBV12-5	TRBJ1-3	.
ASTGESYGYT	TRBV5-1	TRBJ1-2	.
ASVDRGEKLF	TRBV19	TRBJ1-4	.
ASSYPRDRAGEQY	TRBV6-6	TRBJ2-7	.
ASSAYQTGDYGYT	TRBV7-2	TRBJ1-2	.
ASSLGEASYGYT	TRBV5-5	TRBJ1-2	.
ASTSGQETQY	TRBV28	TRBJ2-5	.
ASSVGRGGVGELF	TRBV9	TRBJ2-2	.
ASRRGGRTSTDTQY	TRBV28	TRBJ2-3	.
ASSLLRDRDGYT	TRBV7-9	TRBJ1-2	.
ASRARQGTGELF	TRBV2	TRBJ2-2	few
TNSTGGLEQY	TRBV1	TRBJ2-7	.
ASSEHPNRDEAF	TRBV6-1	TRBJ1-1	once
ASILRGVNTEAF	TRBV6-1	TRBJ1-1	.
ASSLDTGKRAF	TRBV5-1	TRBJ1-1	.
ASSLAGQGGYEQY	TRBV5-1	TRBJ2-7	.
ASSISSNYGYT	TRBV19	TRBJ1-2	.
ASSLDPVSGANVLT	TRBV5-1	TRBJ2-6	.
ASSSSQGATETQY	TRBV5-4	TRBJ2-5	.
ASSLGTSGGFIDNEQF	TRBV5-1	TRBJ2-1	.
ASRTGNADSPLH	TRBV4-1	TRBJ1-6	.
ASRSETTGPLF	TRBV12-2	TRBJ2-1	.
AWAPGGFGEQY	TRBV30	TRBJ2-7	once
ASSTQASGGYRQETQY	TRBV5-1	TRBJ2-5	.
ASSSGYQYQETQY	TRBV5-8	TRBJ2-5	.
ASSGTGTGSGSPLH	TRBV2	TRBJ1-6	.
ASSTTGGGYGYT	TRBV19	TRBJ1-2	.
ASSLAGTGGKNEQF	TRBV11-3	TRBJ2-1	.
AWSLGHTNYGYT	TRBV30	TRBJ1-2	.
ATSRNDQTGETQY	TRBV15	TRBJ2-5	.
ASSLRGTGGYEQY	TRBV27	TRBJ2-7	.
ASSGQANTGELF	TRBV6-5	TRBJ2-2	.
ASSLQAGAYFSGANVLT	TRBV7-9	TRBJ2-6	once
ASSKQGSAYSNQPQH	TRBV21-1	TRBJ1-5	.
ASTQGVSYEQY	TRBV27	TRBJ2-7	.
ASSSPTGTGRAEQY	TRBV28	TRBJ2-7	.
ASSLAGGETQY	TRBV5-4	TRBJ2-5	.
ASSFGRQGLTYGYT	TRBV5-4	TRBJ1-2	.
ASHNEGTGSFQPQH	TRBV27	TRBJ1-5	few
ASSSGLAALQETQY	TRBV11-3	TRBJ2-5	.
ASSRGGFAEAF	TRBV27	TRBJ1-1	.
ASSLDGGSQPQH	TRBV7-9	TRBJ1-5	few
ASSLQAGVVYNEQF	TRBV7-6	TRBJ2-1	.
ASSLNGGDTEAF	TRBV7-3	TRBJ1-1	few
ASSYSITEETQY	TRBV6-6	TRBJ2-5	.